Presented here are 23 T cell receptor beta chains from one specimen sequenced in a study of shared clonotypes between healthy human individuals. Clones were sequenced by immunoSEQ multiplex PCR, and TCRdb holds only the in-frame ones, with some missing. The profile covers 550,000 to 800,000 clones, with 80% to 95% appearing a single time and 34% taken by the ten largest. Sample: memory CD8+ T cells from PBMCs. This sample's subset: CD45RO+ cells pooled with CCR7-negative TemRA cells. These receptors were taken from a man aged 18 to 29 in good health. Some clones in this sample may be carry-over from other donors' samples.

The chain couples TRBV19 to TRBJ2-7, with D perhaps TRBD2 (5 bases). Germline V gene lookup returns CDR1 LNHDA and CDR2 SQIVND (reference sequence). The CDR3 runs to 11 residues. Trimming removed 6 bases at V and 7 bases at J, with 10 bases between. The chain's CDR3 is CASSRGAEQYF. CDR3 in DNA: TGTGCCAGTAGCCGGGGAGCGGAGCAGTACTTC.

The genes are TRBV7-9 and TRBJ2-7; D is undetermined. With 5 bases removed from V and 4 bases from J, the gap between germline ends came to 24 bases. CDR3 size: 17 residues. Germline V gene data show CDR1 as SEHNR and CDR2 as FQNEAQ (reference sequence). CDR3 sequence (DNA): TGTGCCAGCAGCCACGCCTCCGGACCCACTATGAGATACGAGCAGTACTTC. Its protein is CASSHASGPTMRYEQYF.

CDR3 DNA sequence: TGTGCCAGCTCCCCATTGGGGACAGAAATAAACACCGGGGAGCTGTTTTTT. Its translation: CASSPLGTEINTGELFF. This sequence joins TRBV18 and TRBJ2-2; TRBD1 matches 7 bases. The V gene end was trimmed by 6 bases and the J gene end by 2 bases; junction bases not matched to a gene: 12. Germline V gene data show CDR1 as KGHSH and CDR2 as LQKENI. The CDR3 spans 17 residues.

The gene calls are TRBV15 and TRBJ1-4; D might be TRBD1 (5 bases). The CDR3 length is 16 residues. With 0 bases removed from V and 5 bases from J, the gap between germline ends came to 13 bases. Germline values: CDR1 LNHNV, CDR2 YYDKDF (reference sequence). This chain's CDR3 is CATSRDWGKSNEKLFF. The CDR3 DNA follows: TGTGCCACCAGCAGAGATTGGGGGAAATCGAATGAAAAACTGTTTTTT. The full variable domain, in which reference TRBV15 and TRBJ1-4 provide the parts outside the CDR3, is DAMVIQNPRYQVTQFGKPVTLSCSQTLNHNVMYWYQQKSSQAPKLLFHYYDKDFNNEADTPDNFQSRRPNTSFCFLDIRSPGLGDTAMYLCATSRDWGKSNEKLFFGSGTQLSVL.

This rearrangement joins TRBV2 to TRBJ1-4, with D possibly matching TRBD1 (6 bases). V shed 6 bases and J shed 7 bases, with 24 bases lying between them. Germline V gene data show CDR1 as SNHLY and CDR2 as FYNNEI. CDR3 length: 17 amino acids. CDR3 residues: CASRPLRWGGRSEKLFF. Written as DNA, the CDR3 is TGTGCCAGCAGACCCCTTAGGTGGGGGGGGCGAAGTGAAAAACTGTTTTTT.

V and J are TRBV7-2 and TRBJ1-5; 7 bases line up with TRBD1. The V gene's germline CDR1 is SGHTA and CDR2 FQGNSA. The V segment lost 4 bases and the J segment 3 bases; nucleotides outside the gene matches: 6. The length of the CDR3 is 15 residues. The CDR3 spells CASSSDRVVNQPQHF. CDR3 nucleotide sequence: TGTGCCAGCAGCTCCGACAGGGTGGTCAATCAGCCCCAGCATTTT.

The rearrangement links TRBV2 to TRBJ1-5; D is perhaps TRBD1 (6 bases). V lost 4 bases, J lost 7 bases, and 20 bases lay in between. This CDR3 comprises 16 residues. CDR1 SNHLY and CDR2 FYNNEI come from the germline V gene. Written as DNA, the CDR3 is TGTGCCAGCAGTGGTGGAACAGGGACGGAGGGGCAGCCCCAGCATTTT. It encodes CASSGGTGTEGQPQHF.

The chain joins TRBV9 to TRBJ2-2; D is perhaps TRBD2 (6 bases). The V end was cut by 2 bases, the J end by 4 bases, with 12 bases between. The V gene's germline CDR1 is SGDLS and CDR2 YYNGEE. CDR3 length equals 15 residues. The CDR3 reads CASSVGSGVTGELFF. The CDR3 coding sequence is TGTGCCAGCAGCGTCGGTAGCGGAGTCACCGGGGAGCTGTTTTTT.

V gene TRBV11-2 combines with J gene TRBJ2-7; 12 nucleotides align to TRBD2. The J segment lost 2 bases and the V segment lost 4 bases, leaving 6 bases of the junction unmatched. The CDR3 is 16 amino acids. CDR1 is SGHAT, CDR2 FQNNGV, per germline. DNA of the CDR3: TGTGCCAGCAGCTCACCGAGGACTAGCGGGACCTACGAGCAGTACTTC. Protein: CASSSPRTSGTYEQYF.

The V gene is TRBV4-1, the J gene TRBJ2-1; 8 nucleotides align to TRBD2. The trim removed 4 bases at V and 3 bases at J, leaving 11 bases unmatched. CDR1 is MGHRA and CDR2 is YSYEKL in the germline V gene. The CDR3 is 17 amino acids. CDR3 residues: CASSLRPLAVSYNEQFF. For the CDR3, the DNA is TGCGCCAGCAGCCTAAGACCACTAGCGGTAAGCTACAATGAGCAGTTCTTC.

The CDR3 reads CASSLTRLAGSDTQYF. The CDR3 DNA follows: TGTGCCAGCAGCTTAACCCGACTAGCGGGTAGCGATACGCAGTATTTT. This chain uses TRBV7-3 with TRBJ2-3; 10 bases align to TRBD2. The J segment lost 6 bases and the V segment lost 0 bases, leaving 6 bases of the junction unmatched. The V gene's germline CDR1 is SGHTA and CDR2 FQGTGA. The CDR3 is made up of 16 amino acids.

This rearrangement joins TRBV6-5 to TRBJ1-5, with 7 bases fitting TRBD1. Germline CDR1 and CDR2: MNHEY and SVGAGI. The CDR3 is 15 residues long. Trimming removed 6 bases from V and 0 bases from J; junction bases left unmatched: 5. CDR3 bases: TGTGCCAGCAGCGACAGGGTGGGTAGCAATCAGCCCCAGCATTTT. Encoded protein: CASSDRVGSNQPQHF.

The chain has TRBV7-2 and TRBJ2-3; unclear D gene. The CDR3 consists of 15 residues. With 2 bases removed from V and 0 bases from J, the gap between germline ends came to 9 bases. CDR1 is SGHTA and CDR2 is FQGNSA in the germline V gene. CDR3 amino acids: CASSLSGTSTDTQYF. CDR3 in DNA: TGTGCCAGCAGCTTATCCGGAACTAGCACAGATACGCAGTATTTT.

V gene TRBV2 combines with J gene TRBJ1-3; D ambiguous. V was pared by 2 bases and J by 7 bases, with 3 bases between. Germline V gene lookup returns CDR1 SNHLY and CDR2 FYNNEI. The CDR3 sequence is 11 residues long. The CDR3 DNA reads as TGTGCCAGCAGTGAAATGAACACCATATATTTT. As protein: CASSEMNTIYF.

A single count supports this clone. The genes are TRBV7-6 and TRBJ1-4; TRBD1 agrees at 12 bases. The junction had 9 bases not matched to a gene; V was cut back by 0 bases and J by 10 bases. Germline CDR1 and CDR2: SGHVS and FNYEAQ. The CDR3 has 17 residues. The CDR3 spells CASSLALRDRGRGKLFF. The CDR3 nucleotides are TGTGCCAGCAGCTTAGCCCTAAGGGACAGGGGGCGCGGAAAACTGTTTTTT.

V gene TRBV19 combines with J gene TRBJ2-4, with a weak D call TRBD2 (6 bases). The CDR3 length is 16 residues. Germline lookup yields CDR1 LNHDA and CDR2 SQIVND (reference sequence). The V end lost 3 bases, the J end lost 2 bases, and 14 bases lay between the germline ends. The CDR3 sequence is CASSIAPRGTKNIQYF. The CDR3 region has the DNA TGTGCCAGTAGTATCGCGCCACGGGGGACCAAAAACATTCAGTACTTC.

The chain combines TRBV28 with TRBJ2-7; 9 bases map to TRBD1. This CDR3 is built from 15 residues. The J segment lost 3 bases and the V segment lost 6 bases, leaving 9 bases of the junction unmatched. CDR1 and CDR2 from the germline V gene are MDHEN and SYDVKM. The DNA of the CDR3 is TGTGCCAGCAGCCTACAGGGGGCGGTCGACTACGAGCAGTACTTC. Protein: CASSLQGAVDYEQYF.

The V gene is TRBV10-3, the J gene TRBJ1-2; no clear D. The CDR3 extends over 13 amino acids. The germline gives CDR1 ENHRY, CDR2 SYGVKD. V was trimmed by 0 bases and J by 12 bases, leaving 14 bases between them. CDR3 DNA sequence: TGTGCCATCAGTGAGTCCCGGGGATGGGTCGACACCTTC. As protein: CAISESRGWVDTF.

The chain carries TRBV5-4 and TRBJ2-5; TRBD2 might be the D (5 bases). The V end was cut by 4 bases, the J end by 2 bases, with 15 bases between. The germline gives CDR1 SGHNT, CDR2 YYREEE (reference sequence). This CDR3 has 15 residues. In DNA, the CDR3 is TGTGCCAGCAGCCCGGGGAGACGTCAACAAGAGACCCAGTACTTC. Protein product: CASSPGRRQQETQYF.

J is TRBJ2-3 and V is TRBV4-2; D remains unclear. Trimming took 2 bases from V and 3 from J, leaving 6 bases between them. The CDR3 sequence is 13 residues long. Germline V CDR1 and CDR2: LGHNA, YNFKEQ. The chain's CDR3 is CASSQLITDTQYF. CDR3 nucleotides: TGTGCCAGCAGCCAATTAATTACAGATACGCAGTATTTT.

The chain joins TRBV10-3 to TRBJ2-1; D may correspond to TRBD1 or TRBD2 (5 bases each). This CDR3 comprises 14 residues. CDR1 and CDR2 from the germline V gene are ENHRY and SYGVKD. The ends were cut back, 8 bases at V and 4 bases at J, with 15 bases in the middle. The CDR3 nucleotides read TGTGCCATCTGTTGCAGCGGACAATACAATGAGCAGTTCTTC. Translating it yields CAICCSGQYNEQFF.

The chain employs TRBV7-9 and TRBJ2-7; D is ambiguous. The germline V gene has CDR1 SEHNR and CDR2 FQNEAQ (reference sequence). V was trimmed by 0 bases and J by 5 bases, leaving 5 bases between them. This CDR3 region has 12 residues. CDR3 protein: CASSLALDEQYF. The CDR3 DNA follows: TGTGCCAGCAGCTTAGCGTTGGACGAGCAGTACTTC.

The gene calls are TRBV9 and TRBJ2-1; TRBD2 aligns across 10 bases. Germline V gives CDR1 SGDLS, CDR2 YYNGEE. CDR3 length: 16 amino acids. V gave up 3 bases and J gave up 0 bases; unmatched junction bases: 3. The CDR3 region is CASSGSSGSSYNEQFF. The CDR3, as DNA: TGTGCCAGCAGCGGATCTAGCGGGAGCTCCTACAATGAGCAGTTCTTC. The full variable domain, its missing parts supplied by reference TRBV9 and TRBJ2-1, is DSGVTQTPKHLITATGQRVTLRCSPRSGDLSVYWYQQSLDQGLQFLIQYYNGEERAKGNILERFSAQQFPDLHSELNLSSLELGDSALYFCASSGSSGSSYNEQFFGPGTRLTVL.